This T cell receptor beta chain stems from a study of radiotherapy plus CTLA-4 blockade in lung cancer. Background on the study: Objective response was observed in more than 15% of patients, and disease control in approximately 33%.

Per the germline V gene, CDR1 is LNHDA and CDR2 is SQIVND (reference sequence). J was trimmed by 0 bases and V by 4 bases; bases with no gene match: 3. This CDR3 is built from 16 residues. A word on this clone: The antigen is undetermined.

Whole-study results and caveats: The study found tumor-derived TCR clones expanded in blood after radiotherapy plus ipilimumab. Interferon-beta, together with early blood T cell clone dynamics, reportedly best predicted response.

Only in-frame clones appear in the TCRdb table, and some are missing; sequencing was by immunoSEQ multiplex PCR. The data contain roughly 66,000 clones, over 80% of them seen just once; the ten biggest clones take up about 4%. This TCR derives from a human donor with non-small cell lung cancer who had a partial response to radiotherapy plus ipilimumab. The rearrangement uses TRBV19 and TRBJ2-6; 7 nucleotides line up with TRBD1. The input for sequencing was peripheral blood, taken from a patient treated with radiotherapy plus ipilimumab. This CDR3 is CASSTTGSSGANVLTF. The CDR3 DNA sequence: TGTGCCAGTAGTACGACAGGGAGCTCTGGGGCCAACGTCCTGACTTTC.